Here is one T cell receptor (beta chain) with its context. Antigen specificity is unknown. Quantitative 5'-RACE was performed with molecular barcodes, and it yielded the TCR beta libraries. From the 5' RACE reads, TCRdb called clonotypes with MiXCR, one entry per CDR3 protein. Of 240,000 or so distinct CDR3 sequences listed, about 10% are singletons. The data were obtained in a study of CD8 T cells in ankylosing spondylitis. Whole-study results and caveats: Significantly higher representation of disease-linked clones was reported for matched ankylosing spondylitis synovial fluid.

Sequences were obtained from blood, either unsorted or a sorted T cell fraction (not recorded which). The sequence came from a male donor with ankylosing spondylitis or in good health (not recorded which).

This chain's CDR3 is CASTSQGSTEAFF. CDR3 coding DNA: TGTGCCAGCACTTCCCAGGGGAGCACCGAAGCTTTCTTT. The chain combines TRBV6-5 with TRBJ1-1, with D maybe TRBD1 (6 bases). The CDR3 runs 13 residues. Germline-derived CDR1 and CDR2 are MNHEY and SVGAGI. V lost 7 bases and J 8 bases, leaving 17 bases between the germline ends.